Sequencing of this TCR beta chain was carried out in a study of cytomegalovirus exposure and HLA in healthy donors (dated by TCRdb to between 2016 and 2019). In the study overall: According to an earlier analysis of a few hundred of the donors, roughly 180 million T cells yielded 90 million to 140 million unique TCR beta sequences and approximately 300 Gb of sequence data. Rather than drawing on any new phenotypic data, the later analysis identified candidate immune exposures from TCR beta sequences and the way those sequences occurred across donors. An earlier analysis of some 500 of the donors applied high-throughput TCR beta sequencing to assess whether each TCR beta V gene segment acted as functional or pseudogenic. A later analysis re-analyzed previously published TCR beta repertoires from 666 donors and added high-resolution HLA genotyping to study TCR occurrence patterns. Roughly 5 DR-DQ haplotypes were handled as single units for association and clustering because linkage in the cohort was strong. Typing coverage varied by locus: about 620-630 donors for A, B, C, DRB1 and DQB1; more than 500 for DQA1; 606 for DPA1; roughly 450 for DPB1. All discovery cohort repertoires had been generated using a single sequencing platform. The study aimed to test whether cataloging public T cell receptors could reveal signatures of past pathogen exposure. Class I and class II HLA loci were covered by the typing at four-digit resolution. Approximately 300 gigabases of sequencing data and about 92 million unique TCR sequences made up an early release that covered approximately 620 HLA-typed donors. Genome-wide SNP genotypes for about 60% of the 666 donors were used in a later genetic analysis, which treated that subset as a discovery cohort. The T cell repertoires of roughly 660 subjects were profiled by immunosequencing and related to cytomegalovirus serostatus. On average, about 240,000 unique TCR beta nucleotide sequences were sequenced per donor among more than 350 genotyped donors of the cohort, with around 19% of those sequences being non-productive. Besides the first cohort of approximately 670 subjects, a separate validation cohort made up of 120 different subjects was used. The genetic ancestry cluster associated with self-reported Caucasian donors included about 81% of the approximately 410 genotyped donors. Donor age, sex, ethnicity and CMV serostatus were compiled together with the repertoire data. To predict cytomegalovirus infection status, the study combined high-throughput TCR immunosequencing, statistical association of individual TCRs with disease status, and machine learning.

Library construction relied on the immunoSEQ multiplex PCR assay. The multiplex PCR relied on a mix of 60 forward primers for TCR Vbeta segments and 13 reverse primers for TCR Jbeta segments. The CDR3 region of rearranged TCR beta genes was amplified from genomic DNA with a multiplex PCR assay. On the Illumina HiSeq System, the amplified TCR beta libraries were sequenced as 87-base-pair reads. The study's processing was this. A later analysis counted 65 million to 90 million unique TCR beta chains across the 550 to 700 repertoires, and roughly 9.9 million of these chains were shared by at least two donors. Raw reads were error-corrected and collapsed into unique sequences by a nearest-neighbor algorithm in which closely related sequences were merged to remove PCR and sequencing errors. Alignment of CDR3 sequences to IMGT reference sequences was used to assign V, D and J gene segments. Each retained sequence needed at least a six-nucleotide match to both a V gene segment and a J gene segment. A rearrangement counted as productive if the CDR3 had no stop codons and remained in frame with V and J, and every other rearrangement counted as non-productive. CDR3 was defined according to IMGT convention as the region running from the second conserved V-encoded cysteine to the conserved J-encoded phenylalanine. The earlier analysis of more than 450 of the donors excluded sequences that lacked an unambiguous match to a single V gene segment. In an earlier analysis of almost 600 of the donors, a V segment was called functional when productive rearrangements were above 56.7%, and segregating when the standard deviation between donors exceeded 5%. To diagnose cytomegalovirus status from the catalog of TCR beta chain sequences, a statistical classification framework was built. V and J gene assignment, in a later analysis, came from comparing TCR nucleotide sequences with IMGT/GENE-DB human TR gene sequences. Using the TCRdist pipeline, a later analysis assigned CDR3 sequences along with most-parsimonious VDJ recombination scenarios. In a later analysis, each TCR beta chain was defined by its CDR3 amino acid sequence together with its V-gene family, and reads without a unique V-gene family were excluded. In a later analysis, 450 to 600 highly shared, low-generation-probability nucleotide sequences were removed to address suspected cross-contamination and a sequencing artifact. In a later analysis, a clonal expansion index for each public chain was calculated from normalized within-repertoire ranks of inferred template counts. Generation probabilities in a later analysis came from a VDJ recombination model fitted to out-of-frame rearrangements, and those results were checked against IGoR. Hypergeometric tests were used in a later analysis to score TCR-TCR, TCR-HLA and TCR-CMV co-occurrence, with a repertoire-size bias correction applied to the TCR pairs. A later analysis estimated false discovery rates by permuting HLA or CMV assignments 20 times. In a later analysis, co-occurring TCRs were grouped using DBSCAN, and TCRdist sequence similarity was added for clustering within HLA-allele-positive subsets. Repertoires with fewer than 30,000 or more than 120,000 public chains, plus five repertoires with anomalous nucleotide sharing, were excluded from co-occurrence clustering. TCRdb holds this immuneACCESS table with in-frame rearrangements only. Some clones are missing; in checked studies, unresolved V genes explain under half, and the rest has no known cause. That table is the source of V, J and clone size, and D and trimming were worked out from the DNA. Within this sample are about 160,000 clones, with roughly 84% of them counted one time only. The ten largest clones capture more than 2% of the sample.

Beyond this particular receptor, the publication reports: In a later analysis, HLA-associated TCR beta chains showed more clonal expansion and lower generation probabilities than non-associated chains that were equally common. Because HLA typing was missing for some donors at each locus, association tests included only the typed subset. In a later analysis, the rate of TCR association differed among HLA loci, with DRB1 alleles having the most associated TCRs and HLA-C alleles having the fewest. This cohort had only TCR beta chains sequenced, and the lack of alpha or paired-chain data limited which features could be detected. In the study, around 150 TCR beta chains were listed as associated with cytomegalovirus. A later genetic analysis associated a missense DCLRE1C variant with V-gene and J-gene trimming of TCR beta chains, and an independent cohort replicated the association. Because counts were too low, approximately 18 rarely observed V segments, including chromosome 9 orphons, were excluded from the earlier analysis of a few hundred of the donors. In vitro tests confirmed that three of the cytomegalovirus-associated TCR beta chains recognize cytomegalovirus antigens. The sequencing pipeline was judged likely to have produced a cluster of highly shared sequence variants as a technical artifact. A later analysis reported that several top co-occurrence clusters appeared linked to parvovirus B19, influenza, CMV and Epstein-Barr virus. A later analysis associated about 18,000 TCR beta sequences with specific HLA alleles at a false discovery rate of 0.05. Presence/absence analyses assumed roughly uniform sequencing depth across donors, an assumption that may not hold. Linkage disequilibrium might explain the correlated functional status among segregating V segments, but an unknown experimental factor could not be excluded. A further reported finding was that TCR beta sequences accurately predicted the HLA-A and HLA-B alleles for most subjects in the first cohort. When HLA alleles, especially DR and DQ, strongly co-occurred, attributing TCR associations to individual alleles was difficult. According to a later genetic analysis, donors in an Asian-associated ancestry cluster had fewer N-insertions in productive TCRs than the approximately 630-donor mean. According to the authors, the approach could potentially be generalized to other disease states and immunological phenotypes. The 87-base-pair reads could not distinguish some IMGT-functional V segments, including TRBV6-2 and TRBV6-3, so those segments were excluded. The only immune exposure information available for the cohort was CMV serostatus. In a later analysis, most CMV-associated TCR beta chains were found to appear HLA-restricted, with HLA associations seemingly driven largely by CMV exposure. In an earlier analysis of some 500 of the donors, most TCR beta V segments were observed in productive rearrangements about 87% or about 30% of the time, broadly matching IMGT annotations. The classifier was reported to diagnose cytomegalovirus status with high specificity and sensitivity in both the original cohort and the validation cohort. While some public TCRs were present in many individuals, most TCR sequences turned up only very rarely across donors.

In total, 600 or so healthy bone marrow donors made up the cohort. All cohort members were sampled while nominally healthy, although unrecorded immune exposures were likely present. The donor tested CMV seropositive and was one of the 289 seropositive cohort members. A peripheral blood sample was collected from each donor, and TCR beta sequencing was performed on peripheral blood mononuclear cells. Genomic DNA extraction from the blood cell samples was performed with the Qiagen DNeasy Blood Extraction Kit. Remarks on this clone: Its cognate antigen has yet to be identified. The sample holds no much larger clone one base away, and base qualities are not on file.

V and J lose 0 bases and 4 bases, and a span of 6 bases separates them. Including cysteine and phenylalanine, the CDR3 has 14 amino acids. Left in the record is the CDR3 DNA by itself, 42 bases read in frame from the first base. According to the germline V gene, CDR1 reads SGHTA and CDR2 reads FQGNSA. The V and J genes are TRBV7-2 and TRBJ2-2; 5 matching bases give a weak D call of TRBD2. Sample: PBMCs. This sequence originates from a man younger than 30 in good health and CMV-seropositive. The CDR3 here reads CASSLAAGTGELFF. The nucleotide sequence is given as TGTGCCAGCAGCTTAGCTGCGGGCACCGGGGAGCTGTTTTTT.